The entry below gives a single TCR beta chain sequence along with its context. These data come from a study of blood T cell repertoires in COVID-19. Overall study context: COVID-19 samples, acute and convalescent, were from the United States, Italy and Spain.

Original methodology: From reference gene primer amplification, estimates of nucleated cell counts were derived. Assay: immunoSEQ multiplex PCR; the TCRdb copy retains only in-frame clones and omits some. V, J and clone size are those of that table, while D and trimming were read from the DNA. The data hold about 200,000 clones, with 89% observed a single time. Enrollees, about 18 to 89 years old, lived in around 23 US areas. Sequencing was carried out using PBMCs or T cells enriched from blood (not recorded which). The TCR originated in a woman aged 40 to 50 with acute COVID-19.

The CDR3 sequence is CASRGLTGSKHF. CDR3 DNA sequence: TGTGCCAGCAGAGGACTGACAGGGTCAAAGCATTTT. The chain employs TRBV2 and TRBJ1-5; 7 bases map to TRBD1. CDR1 is SNHLY and CDR2 is FYNNEI in the germline V gene. J gave up 14 bases and V 6 bases, and 10 bases lay outside the gene matches. CDR3 length: 12 residues.